The clone carrying this T cell receptor beta chain was recorded a few times. Its antigen is undetermined. The sample is drawn from a study of OX40 agonist ivuxolimab in advanced cancers. Study summary: Eligibility rules accepted prior anti-PD-1, anti-PD-L1 or anti-CTLA-4 therapy, and over 30% had some. Study-wide results and caveats: CD8+ T cells were the subset that, on average, had more expanded clones than CD4+. Expanded peripheral T cells had an undetermined antigen specificity.

Profiled with immunoSEQ multiplex PCR; TCRdb holds only in-frame clones, not every one. The table lists roughly 2,700 clones, about three quarters of them singletons. V trimming: 5 bases; J trimming: 6 bases; junction bases outside the gene matches: 7. The V gene's germline CDR1 is SEHNR and CDR2 FQNEAQ (reference sequence). The CDR3 is 16 residues long. Sequenced here: CD4+ or CD8+ T cells sorted from blood, sampled in a trial of the OX40 agonist ivuxolimab. The chain couples TRBV7-9 to TRBJ2-3; the match to TRBD2 covers 14 bases. The clonotype was recovered from an adult with an advanced solid tumor such as melanoma, head and neck, liver or kidney cancer. The CDR3 DNA is TGTGCCAGCAGCAAAGGGACTAGCGGGAGTTTGGATACGCAGTATTTT. Protein product: CASSKGTSGSLDTQYF.